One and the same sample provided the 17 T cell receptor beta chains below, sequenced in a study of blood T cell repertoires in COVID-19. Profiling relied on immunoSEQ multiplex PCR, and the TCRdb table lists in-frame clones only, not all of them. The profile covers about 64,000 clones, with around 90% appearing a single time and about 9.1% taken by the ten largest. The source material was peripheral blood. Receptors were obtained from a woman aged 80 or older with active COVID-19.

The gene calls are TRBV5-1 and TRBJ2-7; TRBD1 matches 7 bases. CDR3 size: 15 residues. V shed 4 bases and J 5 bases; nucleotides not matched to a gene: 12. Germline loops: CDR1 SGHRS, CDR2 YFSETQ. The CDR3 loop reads CASSVRDSHRNEQYF. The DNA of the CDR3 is TGCGCCAGCAGCGTCCGGGACAGCCATCGCAACGAGCAGTACTTC. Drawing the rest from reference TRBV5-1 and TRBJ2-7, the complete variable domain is KAGVTQTPRYLIKTRGQQVTLSCSPISGHRSVSWYQQTPGQGLQFLFEYFSETQRNKGNFPGRFSGRQFSNSRSEMNVSTLELGDSALYLCASSVRDSHRNEQYFGPGTRLTVT.

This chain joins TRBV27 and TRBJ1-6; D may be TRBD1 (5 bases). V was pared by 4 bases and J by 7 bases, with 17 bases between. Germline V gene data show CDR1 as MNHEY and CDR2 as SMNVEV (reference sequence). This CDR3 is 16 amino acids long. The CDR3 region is CASSSLGQGENSPLHF. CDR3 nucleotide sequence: TGTGCCAGCAGTTCCCTAGGGCAGGGTGAAAATTCACCCCTCCACTTT.

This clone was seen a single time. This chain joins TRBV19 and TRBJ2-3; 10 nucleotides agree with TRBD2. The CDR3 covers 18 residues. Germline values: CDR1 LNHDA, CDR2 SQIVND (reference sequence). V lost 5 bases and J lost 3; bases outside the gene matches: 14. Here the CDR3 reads CASSVLPGLAITTDTQYF. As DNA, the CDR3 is TGTGCCAGTAGTGTCCTGCCGGGACTAGCGATAACAACAGATACGCAGTATTTT.

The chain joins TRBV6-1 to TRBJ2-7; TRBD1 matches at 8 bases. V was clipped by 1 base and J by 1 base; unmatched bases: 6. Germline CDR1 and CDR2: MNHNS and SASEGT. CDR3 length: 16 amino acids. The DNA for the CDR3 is TGTGCCAGCAGTGAAGGAAGGGACAGGAGGTCCTACGAGCAGTACTTC. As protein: CASSEGRDRRSYEQYF.

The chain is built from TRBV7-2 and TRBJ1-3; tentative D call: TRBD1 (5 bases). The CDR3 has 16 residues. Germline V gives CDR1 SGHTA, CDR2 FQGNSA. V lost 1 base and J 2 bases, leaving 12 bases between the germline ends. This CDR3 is CASSLGPGSTGNTIYF. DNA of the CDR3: TGTGCCAGCAGCTTAGGACCAGGGTCTACTGGAAACACCATATATTTT.

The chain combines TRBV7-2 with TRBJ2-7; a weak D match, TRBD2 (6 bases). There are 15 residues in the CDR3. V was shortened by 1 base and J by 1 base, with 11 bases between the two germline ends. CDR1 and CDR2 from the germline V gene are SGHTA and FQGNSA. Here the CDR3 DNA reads TGTGCCAGCAGCTTAGGTAGCGGCATATCCTACGAGCAGTACTTC. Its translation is CASSLGSGISYEQYF. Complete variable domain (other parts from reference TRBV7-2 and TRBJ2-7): GAGVSQSPSNKVTEKGKDVELRCDPISGHTALYWYRQSLGQGLEFLIYFQGNSAPDKSGLPSDRFSAERTGGSVSTLTIQRTQQEDSAVYLCASSLGSGISYEQYFGPGTRLTVT.

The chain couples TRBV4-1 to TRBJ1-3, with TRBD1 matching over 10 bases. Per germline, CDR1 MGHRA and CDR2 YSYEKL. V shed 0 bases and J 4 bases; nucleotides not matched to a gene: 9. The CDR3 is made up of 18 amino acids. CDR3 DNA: TGCGCCAGCAGCCAAGAAGCTCCAGACAGGGGGCTAGGAAACACCATATATTTT. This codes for CASSQEAPDRGLGNTIYF.

CDR3 sequence reads: CASSQTSSYEQYV. The CDR3 coding sequence is TGCGCCAGCAGTCAAACCTCCAGCTACGAGCAGTACGTC. The rearrangement joins TRBV23-1 to TRBJ2-7; D is unclear. TRBV23-1 is marked as an open reading frame, function uncertain. Trimming pared 2 bases from V and 3 bases from J, leaving 8 bases between. This CDR3 spans 13 amino acids.

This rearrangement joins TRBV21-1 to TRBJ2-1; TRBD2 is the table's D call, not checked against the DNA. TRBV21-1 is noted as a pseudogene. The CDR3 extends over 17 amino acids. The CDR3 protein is CARTGTSGRAVGNEQFF. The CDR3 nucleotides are TGTGCCAGGACCGGGACTAGCGGGAGAGCGGTAGGCAATGAGCAGTTCTTC.

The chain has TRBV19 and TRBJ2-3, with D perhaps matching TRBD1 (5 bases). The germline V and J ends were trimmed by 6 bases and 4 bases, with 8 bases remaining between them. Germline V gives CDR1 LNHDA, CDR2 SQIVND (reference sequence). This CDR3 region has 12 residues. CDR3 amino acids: CASREGADTQYF. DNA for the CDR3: TGTGCCAGTAGGGAAGGGGCAGATACGCAGTATTTT.

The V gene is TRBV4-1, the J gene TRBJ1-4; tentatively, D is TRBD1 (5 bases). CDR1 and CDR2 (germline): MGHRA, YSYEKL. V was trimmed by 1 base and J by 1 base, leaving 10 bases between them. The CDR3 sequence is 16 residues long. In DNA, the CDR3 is TGCGCCAGCAGCCAAGCATTCAGGGTAACTAATGAAAAACTGTTTTTT. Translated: CASSQAFRVTNEKLFF.

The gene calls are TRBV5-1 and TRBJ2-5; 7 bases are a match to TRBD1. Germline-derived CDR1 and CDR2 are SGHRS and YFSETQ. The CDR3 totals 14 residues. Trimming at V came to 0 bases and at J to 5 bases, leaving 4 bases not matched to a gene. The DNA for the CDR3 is TGCGCCAGCAGCTTGGGACAGGGCGGGGAGACCCAGTACTTC. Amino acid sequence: CASSLGQGGETQYF.

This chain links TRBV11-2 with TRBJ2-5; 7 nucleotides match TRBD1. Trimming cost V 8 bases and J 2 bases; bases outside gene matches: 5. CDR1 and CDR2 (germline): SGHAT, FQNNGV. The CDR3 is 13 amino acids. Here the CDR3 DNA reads TGTGCCAGCCGGACAGGATTACAAGAGACCCAGTACTTC. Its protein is CASRTGLQETQYF.

The CDR3: CASSRVGGANTEAFF. The DNA of the CDR3 is TGTGCCAGCAGCCGGGTCGGAGGGGCCAACACTGAAGCTTTCTTT. The rearrangement links TRBV11-2 to TRBJ1-1; D may be TRBD1 (5 bases). V lost 5 bases and J 2 bases, leaving 15 bases between the germline ends. The V gene's germline CDR1 is SGHAT and CDR2 FQNNGV. The CDR3 is 15 amino acids.

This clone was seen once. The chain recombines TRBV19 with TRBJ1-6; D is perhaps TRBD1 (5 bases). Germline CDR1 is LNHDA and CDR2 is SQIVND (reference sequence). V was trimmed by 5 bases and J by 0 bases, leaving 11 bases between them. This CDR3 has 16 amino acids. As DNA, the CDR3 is TGTGCCAGTAGTGGCAGGGATAGCTCCTATAATTCACCCCTCCACTTT. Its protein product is CASSGRDSSYNSPLHF.

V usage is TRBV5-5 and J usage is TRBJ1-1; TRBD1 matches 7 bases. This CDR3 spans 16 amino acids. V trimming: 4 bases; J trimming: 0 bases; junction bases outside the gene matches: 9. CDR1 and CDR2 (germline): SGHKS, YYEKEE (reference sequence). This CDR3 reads CASSPRPGTVNTEAFF. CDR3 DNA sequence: TGTGCCAGCAGCCCACGCCCCGGGACAGTGAACACTGAAGCTTTCTTT.

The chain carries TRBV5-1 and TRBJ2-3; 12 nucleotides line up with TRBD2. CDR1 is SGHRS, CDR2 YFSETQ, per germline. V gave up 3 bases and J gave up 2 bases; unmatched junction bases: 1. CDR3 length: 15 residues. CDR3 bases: TGCGCCAGCAGCTGGACTAGCGGGGACACAGATACGCAGTATTTT. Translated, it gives CASSWTSGDTDTQYF.